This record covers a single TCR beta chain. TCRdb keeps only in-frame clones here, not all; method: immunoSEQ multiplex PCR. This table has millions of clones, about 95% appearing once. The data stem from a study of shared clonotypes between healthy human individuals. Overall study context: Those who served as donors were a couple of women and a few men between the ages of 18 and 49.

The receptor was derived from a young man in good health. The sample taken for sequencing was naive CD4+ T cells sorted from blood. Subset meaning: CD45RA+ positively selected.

The CDR3 sequence: CASSGISATDTQYF. DNA of the CDR3: TGCGCCAGCAGTGGGATCAGTGCCACAGATACGCAGTATTTT. This chain uses TRBV10-1 with TRBJ2-3, with unresolved D. V lost 4 bases and J 2 bases, leaving 10 bases between the germline ends. Germline V lookup: CDR1 WNHNN, CDR2 SYGVQD (reference sequence). The CDR3 has 14 amino acids.